This record covers a single T cell receptor beta chain. CDR3 length: 13 residues. With V trimmed by 6 bases and J by 9 bases, 7 bases remained unmatched. Per the germline V gene, CDR1 is GTSNPN and CDR2 is SVGIG (reference sequence). The data stem from a study of control samples from healthy donors and cancer patients. Method: immunoSEQ multiplex PCR; TCRdb's copy keeps in-frame clones and lacks some. The sample has more than 100,000 clones; under 95% are singletons. The V call is TRBV30, the J call TRBJ1-6; 8 bases are shared with TRBD1. Sequencing input: blood. The receptor's source is a man aged 18 to 30 in good health. CDR3 nucleotide sequence: TGTGCCTGTACCTCCGGGACAGGTTCACCCCTCCACTTT. Translating it yields CACTSGTGSPLHF. Full variable domain (remainder filled in from reference TRBV30 and TRBJ1-6): SQTIHQWPATLVQPVGSPLSLECTVEGTSNPNLYWYRQAAGRGLQLLFYSVGIGQISSEVPQNLSASRPQDRQFILSSKKLLLSDSGFYLCACTSGTGSPLHFGNGTRLTVT.